This T cell receptor beta chain originates from a study of blood T cell repertoires in COVID-19. Turning to the study itself: The analysed material was cDNA or gDNA that came from T cells, B-cell-depleted T cells, or PBMCs.

The CDR3 is 15 residues long. Germline V gives CDR1 SGHKS, CDR2 YYEKEE (reference sequence). The ends lost 3 bases at V and 4 bases at J; junction bases unmatched: 5. Assignments of participants to cohorts depended upon their own reported clinical history. Cohort 3 donors counted as recovered after two negative PCRs, clearance, or resolved symptoms. Per the authors' pipeline: Quantification of nucleated cells was approximated via reference gene primer amplification. Sequenced by immunoSEQ multiplex PCR; TCRdb stores in-frame clones only, minus some. Clonal size and the V and J genes are those of that table, whereas D and trimming came from the DNA. The sample carries 95,000 to 150,000 clones, 84% recorded once.

This rearrangement joins TRBV5-5 to TRBJ1-5, with 9 bases fitting TRBD1. The clonotype comes from a woman in her 30s who had recovered from COVID-19. The material sequenced was PBMCs or T cells enriched from blood (not recorded which). The CDR3 sequence: CASSSGTGRNQPQHF. CDR3 DNA: TGTGCCAGCAGCTCCGGGACAGGGAGAAATCAGCCCCAGCATTTT.